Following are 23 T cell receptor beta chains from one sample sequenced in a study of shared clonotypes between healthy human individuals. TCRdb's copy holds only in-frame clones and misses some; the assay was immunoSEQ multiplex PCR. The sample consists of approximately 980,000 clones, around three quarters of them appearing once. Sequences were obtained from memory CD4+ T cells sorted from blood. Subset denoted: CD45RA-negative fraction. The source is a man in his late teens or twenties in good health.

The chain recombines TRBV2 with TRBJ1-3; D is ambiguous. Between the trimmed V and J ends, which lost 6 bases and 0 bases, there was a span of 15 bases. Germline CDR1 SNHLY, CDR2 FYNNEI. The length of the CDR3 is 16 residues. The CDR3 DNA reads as TGTGCCAGCAGCAGGAGGCAGACTGACTCTGGAAACACCATATATTTT. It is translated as CASSRRQTDSGNTIYF.

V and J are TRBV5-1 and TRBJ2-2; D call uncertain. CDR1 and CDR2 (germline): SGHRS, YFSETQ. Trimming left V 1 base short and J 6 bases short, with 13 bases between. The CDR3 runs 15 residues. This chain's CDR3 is CASSLKANPPGELFF. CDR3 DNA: TGCGCCAGCAGCTTGAAGGCCAACCCTCCCGGGGAGCTGTTTTTT.

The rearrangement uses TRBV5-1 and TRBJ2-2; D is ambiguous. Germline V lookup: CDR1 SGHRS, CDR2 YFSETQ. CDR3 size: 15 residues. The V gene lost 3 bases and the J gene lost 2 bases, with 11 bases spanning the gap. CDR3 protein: CASSSNRQNTGELFF. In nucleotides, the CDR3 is TGCGCCAGCAGCTCGAACCGACAAAACACCGGGGAGCTGTTTTTT.

The CDR3 protein is CASSPNQDNTEAFF. CDR3 DNA sequence: TGTGCCAGCTCCCCGAACCAGGATAACACTGAAGCTTTCTTT. The chain links TRBV18 to TRBJ1-1; no reliable D call. The germline CDR1 and CDR2 sequences are KGHSH and LQKENI. The CDR3 runs 14 residues. Trimming took off 6 bases at V and 2 bases at J, with 13 bases between the two ends.

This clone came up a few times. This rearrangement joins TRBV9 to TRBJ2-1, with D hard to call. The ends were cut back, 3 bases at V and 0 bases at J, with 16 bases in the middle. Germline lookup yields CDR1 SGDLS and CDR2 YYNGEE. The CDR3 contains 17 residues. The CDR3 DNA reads TGTGCCAGCAGCGCCTTGTCGACCATACGCTCCTACAATGAGCAGTTCTTC. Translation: CASSALSTIRSYNEQFF.

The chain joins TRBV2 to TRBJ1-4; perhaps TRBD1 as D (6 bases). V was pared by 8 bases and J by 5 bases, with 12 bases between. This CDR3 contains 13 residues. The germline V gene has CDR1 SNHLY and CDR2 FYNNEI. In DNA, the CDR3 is TGTGCCAGCGGAGGACAGCAGAATGAAAAACTGTTTTTT. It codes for CASGGQQNEKLFF.

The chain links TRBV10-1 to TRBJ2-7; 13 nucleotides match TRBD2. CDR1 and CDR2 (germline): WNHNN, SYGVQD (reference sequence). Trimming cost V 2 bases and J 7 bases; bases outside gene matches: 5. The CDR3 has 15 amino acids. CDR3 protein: CASSENRGLAGEQYF. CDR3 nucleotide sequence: TGCGCCAGCAGTGAGAACCGGGGACTAGCGGGGGAGCAGTACTTC.

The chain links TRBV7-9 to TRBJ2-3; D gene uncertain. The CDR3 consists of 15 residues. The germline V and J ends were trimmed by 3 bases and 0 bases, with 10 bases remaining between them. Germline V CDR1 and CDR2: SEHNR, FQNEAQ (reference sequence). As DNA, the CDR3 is TGTGCCAGCAGCTTCACCGGCGGAAGCACAGATACGCAGTATTTT. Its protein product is CASSFTGGSTDTQYF.

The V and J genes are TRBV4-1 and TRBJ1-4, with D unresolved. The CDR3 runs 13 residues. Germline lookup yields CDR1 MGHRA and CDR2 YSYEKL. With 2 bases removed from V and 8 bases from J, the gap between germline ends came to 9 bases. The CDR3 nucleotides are TGCGCCAGCAGCCAATGGCGGAAGGAAAAACTGTTTTTT. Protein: CASSQWRKEKLFF.

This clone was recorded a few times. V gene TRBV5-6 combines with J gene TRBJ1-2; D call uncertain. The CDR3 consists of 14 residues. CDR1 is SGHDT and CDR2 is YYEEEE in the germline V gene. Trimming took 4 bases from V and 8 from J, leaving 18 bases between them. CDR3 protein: CASSRLVEKEGYTF. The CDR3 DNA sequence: TGTGCCAGCAGCCGCCTGGTGGAGAAAGAGGGCTACACCTTC.

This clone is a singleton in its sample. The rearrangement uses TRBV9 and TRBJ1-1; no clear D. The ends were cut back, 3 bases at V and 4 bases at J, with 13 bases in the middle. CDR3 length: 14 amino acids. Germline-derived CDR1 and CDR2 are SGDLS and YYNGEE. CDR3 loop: CASSARQLGTEAFF. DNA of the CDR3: TGTGCCAGCAGCGCCCGACAACTGGGCACTGAAGCTTTCTTT.

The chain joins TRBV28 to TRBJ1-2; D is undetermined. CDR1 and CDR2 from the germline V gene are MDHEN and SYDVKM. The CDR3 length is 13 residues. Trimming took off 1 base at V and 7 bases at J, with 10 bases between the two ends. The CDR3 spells CASSLFVMPGYTF. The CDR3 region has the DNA TGTGCCAGCAGTTTATTCGTGATGCCTGGCTACACCTTC.

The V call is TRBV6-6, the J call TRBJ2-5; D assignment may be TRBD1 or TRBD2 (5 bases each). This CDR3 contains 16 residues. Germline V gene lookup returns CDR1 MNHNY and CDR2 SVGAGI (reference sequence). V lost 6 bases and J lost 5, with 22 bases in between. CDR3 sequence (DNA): TGTGCCAGCAGCCGCCCACTAGTGCAGGGTGGGGAGACCCAGTACTTC. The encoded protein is CASSRPLVQGGETQYF.

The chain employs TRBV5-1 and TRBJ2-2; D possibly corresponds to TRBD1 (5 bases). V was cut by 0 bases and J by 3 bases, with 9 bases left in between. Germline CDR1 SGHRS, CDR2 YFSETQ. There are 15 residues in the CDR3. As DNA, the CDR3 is TGCGCCAGCAGCTTGGCAGGGCGCGACACCGGGGAGCTGTTTTTT. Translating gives CASSLAGRDTGELFF.

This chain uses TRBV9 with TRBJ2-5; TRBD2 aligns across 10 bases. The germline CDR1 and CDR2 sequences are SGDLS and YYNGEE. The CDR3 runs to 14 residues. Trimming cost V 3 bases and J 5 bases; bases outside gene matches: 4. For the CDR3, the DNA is TGTGCCAGCAGCGCTAGCGGGGGAGGGGAGACCCAGTACTTC. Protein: CASSASGGGETQYF.

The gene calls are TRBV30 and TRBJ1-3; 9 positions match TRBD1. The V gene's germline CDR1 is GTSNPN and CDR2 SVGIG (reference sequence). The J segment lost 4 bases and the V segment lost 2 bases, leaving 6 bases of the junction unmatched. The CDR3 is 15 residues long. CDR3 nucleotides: TGTGCCTGGAGTACCGGGACAGGGTTCGGAAACACCATATATTTT. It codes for CAWSTGTGFGNTIYF.

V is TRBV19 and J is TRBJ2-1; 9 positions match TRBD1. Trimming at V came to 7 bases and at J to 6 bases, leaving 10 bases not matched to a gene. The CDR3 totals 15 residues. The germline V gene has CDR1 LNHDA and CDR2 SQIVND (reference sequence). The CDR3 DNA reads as TGTGCCAGTAACCCGGGACAGGGAAGGCGCAATGAGCAGTTCTTC. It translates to CASNPGQGRRNEQFF.

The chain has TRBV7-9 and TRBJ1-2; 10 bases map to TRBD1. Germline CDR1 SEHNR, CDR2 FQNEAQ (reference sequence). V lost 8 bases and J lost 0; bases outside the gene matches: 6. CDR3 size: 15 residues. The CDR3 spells CASLLTGGANYGYTF. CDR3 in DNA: TGTGCCAGCTTATTGACAGGGGGCGCTAACTATGGCTACACCTTC.

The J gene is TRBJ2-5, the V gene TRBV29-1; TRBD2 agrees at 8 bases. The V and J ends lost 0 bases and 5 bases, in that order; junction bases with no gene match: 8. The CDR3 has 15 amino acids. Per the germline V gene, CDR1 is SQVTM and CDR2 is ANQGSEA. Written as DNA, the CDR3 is TGCAGCGTTGAAGATGGACTAGCTTTTTTCGAGACCCAGTACTTC. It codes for CSVEDGLAFFETQYF. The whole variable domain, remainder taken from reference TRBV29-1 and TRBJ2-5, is SAVISQKPSRDICQRGTSLTIQCQVDSQVTMMFWYRQQPGQSLTLIATANQGSEATYESGFVIDKFPISRPNLTFSTLTVSNMSPEDSSIYLCSVEDGLAFFETQYFGPGTRLLVL.

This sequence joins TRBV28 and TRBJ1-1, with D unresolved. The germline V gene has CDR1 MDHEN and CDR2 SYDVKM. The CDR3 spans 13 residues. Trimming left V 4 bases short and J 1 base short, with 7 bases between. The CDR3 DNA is TGTGCCAGCAGTTATTCAGCGAACACTGAAGCTTTCTTT. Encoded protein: CASSYSANTEAFF.

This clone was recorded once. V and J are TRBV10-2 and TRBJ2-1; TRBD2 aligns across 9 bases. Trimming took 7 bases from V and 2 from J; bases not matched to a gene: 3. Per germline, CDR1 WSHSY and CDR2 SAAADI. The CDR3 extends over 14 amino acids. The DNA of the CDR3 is TGCGCCAGCACAATAGCGGGAGCCTACAATGAGCAGTTCTTC. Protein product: CASTIAGAYNEQFF.

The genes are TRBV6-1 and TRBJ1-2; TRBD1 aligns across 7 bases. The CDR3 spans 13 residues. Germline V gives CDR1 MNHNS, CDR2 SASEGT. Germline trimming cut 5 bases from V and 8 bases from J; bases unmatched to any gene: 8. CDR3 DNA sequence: TGTGCCAGCAGTCTACGACAGGGAAGGGGCTACACCTTC. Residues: CASSLRQGRGYTF.

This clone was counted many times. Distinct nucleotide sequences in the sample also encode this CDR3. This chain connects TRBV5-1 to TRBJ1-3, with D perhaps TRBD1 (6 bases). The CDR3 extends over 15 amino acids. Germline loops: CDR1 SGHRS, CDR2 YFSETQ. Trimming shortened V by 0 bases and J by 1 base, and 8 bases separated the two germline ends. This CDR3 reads CASSLGTASGNTIYF. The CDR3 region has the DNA TGCGCCAGCAGCTTGGGGACAGCTTCTGGAAACACCATATATTTT.